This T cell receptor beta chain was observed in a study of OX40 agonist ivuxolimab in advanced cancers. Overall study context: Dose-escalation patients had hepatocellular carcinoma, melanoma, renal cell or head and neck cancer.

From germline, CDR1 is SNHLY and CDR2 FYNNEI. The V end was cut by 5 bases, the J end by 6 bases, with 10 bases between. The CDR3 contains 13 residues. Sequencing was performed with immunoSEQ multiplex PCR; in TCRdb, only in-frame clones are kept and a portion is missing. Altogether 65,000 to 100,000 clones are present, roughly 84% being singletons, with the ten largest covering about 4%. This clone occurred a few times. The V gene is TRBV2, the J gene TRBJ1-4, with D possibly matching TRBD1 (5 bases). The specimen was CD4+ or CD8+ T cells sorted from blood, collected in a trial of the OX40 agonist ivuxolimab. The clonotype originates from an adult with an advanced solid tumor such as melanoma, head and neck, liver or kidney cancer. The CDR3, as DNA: TGTGCCAGCAGTTACGGGGCGGATGAAAAACTGTTTTTT. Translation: CASSYGADEKLFF.